Listed below are T cell receptor beta chains from one sample, sequenced in a study of T cell repertoires in cytomegalovirus infection. In TCRdb, the reads were re-called with MiXCR into one record per CDR3 protein. The sample contains roughly 700,000 distinct CDR3 sequences, 33% of which appear only once. Their antigen targets remain unknown. This specimen consisted of cultured PBMCs, obtained from culture after CMV antigen stimulation. The receptor set was obtained from a human donor in good health (CMV status not recorded). Some clones in this sample may be carry-over from other donors' samples. CDR3s include the opening cysteine and the closing phenylalanine or tryptophan. Fields, in order: clone size, J gene, V gene, CDR3 protein. Size is stated for part of the rows, as once, few or many counts, or as a class when the clone is expanded.

clone size: NA; J gene: TRBJ2-3; V gene: TRBV5-4; CDR3 protein: CASSPYDRSADTQYF
clone size: NA; J gene: TRBJ1-1; V gene: TRBV11-2; CDR3 protein: CASSQFTGGNTEAFF
clone size: many; J gene: TRBJ2-2; V gene: TRBV7-8; CDR3 protein: CASSLLRWNTGELFF
clone size: NA; J gene: TRBJ2-1; V gene: TRBV2; CDR3 protein: CASSGRLYNEQFF
clone size: NA; J gene: TRBJ2-7; V gene: TRBV7-2; CDR3 protein: CASSSVGLAGENPYEQYF
clone size: many; J gene: TRBJ2-1; V gene: TRBV7-2; CDR3 protein: CASSATQYNEQFF
clone size: many; J gene: TRBJ2-1; V gene: TRBV7-7; CDR3 protein: CASSPLASGSYEQFF
clone size: NA; J gene: TRBJ2-5; V gene: TRBV11-3; CDR3 protein: CASSNTPTGTQYF
clone size: NA; J gene: TRBJ2-5; V gene: TRBV6-8; CDR3 protein: CASTGTAKETQYF
clone size: few; J gene: TRBJ2-1; V gene: TRBV9; CDR3 protein: CASSTGTSGSYNEQFF
clone size: few; J gene: TRBJ1-5; V gene: TRBV28; CDR3 protein: CASSFGGGRSQPQHF
clone size: NA; J gene: TRBJ2-3; V gene: TRBV27; CDR3 protein: CASSAPGTSPDTQYF
clone size: NA; J gene: TRBJ2-2; V gene: TRBV24-1; CDR3 protein: CATSDWNSPNTGELFF
clone size: few; J gene: TRBJ1-2; V gene: TRBV20-1; CDR3 protein: CSANIPSRGGDGYTF
clone size: NA; J gene: TRBJ1-5; V gene: TRBV20-1; CDR3 protein: CSARTEDSNQPQHF
clone size: few; J gene: TRBJ2-1; V gene: TRBV7-8; CDR3 protein: CASRHTTGRSYNEQFF
clone size: many; J gene: TRBJ2-5; V gene: TRBV7-2; CDR3 protein: CASSAPGQLEETQYF
clone size: NA; J gene: TRBJ1-1; V gene: TRBV6-5; CDR3 protein: CASSYLGEAEAFF
clone size: NA; J gene: TRBJ1-4; V gene: TRBV29-1; CDR3 protein: CSVVGGTANEKLFF
clone size: NA; J gene: TRBJ2-7; V gene: TRBV12-3/TRBV12-4; CDR3 protein: CASSFWARPSGEQYF
clone size: NA; J gene: TRBJ2-3; V gene: TRBV18; CDR3 protein: CASSPSGLDTQYF
clone size: NA; J gene: TRBJ2-6; V gene: TRBV6-1; CDR3 protein: CASMRHVTSSGANVLTF
clone size: few; J gene: TRBJ1-1; V gene: TRBV11-2; CDR3 protein: CASSQPGVRTEAFF
clone size: NA; J gene: TRBJ2-1; V gene: TRBV2; CDR3 protein: CASSASGRSTGQFF
clone size: many; J gene: TRBJ2-7; V gene: TRBV7-2; CDR3 protein: CASSTNAYEQYF
clone size: many; J gene: TRBJ2-7; V gene: TRBV7-8; CDR3 protein: CASSPIGQGTYEQYF
clone size: NA; J gene: TRBJ2-3; V gene: TRBV7-6; CDR3 protein: CASSLRGSSTDTQYF
clone size: NA; J gene: TRBJ2-1; V gene: TRBV12-3/TRBV12-4; CDR3 protein: CASRRGSSYNEQFF
clone size: NA; J gene: TRBJ1-2; V gene: TRBV4-1; CDR3 protein: CASSPDPGTPTNYGYTF
clone size: few; J gene: TRBJ1-1; V gene: TRBV5-8; CDR3 protein: CASSLATGFAEAFF
clone size: once; J gene: TRBJ2-5; V gene: TRBV19; CDR3 protein: CASLGTGQETQYF
clone size: NA; J gene: TRBJ1-1; V gene: TRBV6-2/TRBV6-3; CDR3 protein: CASSYGDRTQNTEAFF
clone size: NA; J gene: TRBJ1-4; V gene: TRBV4-3; CDR3 protein: CASSQDIGTNEKLFF
clone size: NA; J gene: TRBJ2-7; V gene: TRBV12-3/TRBV12-4; CDR3 protein: CASSSTLAGLAYEQYF
clone size: NA; J gene: TRBJ2-3; V gene: TRBV11-1; CDR3 protein: CASSLEGTATDTQYF
clone size: few; J gene: TRBJ1-5; V gene: TRBV28; CDR3 protein: CASSFQQGRNQPQHF
clone size: few; J gene: TRBJ2-1; V gene: TRBV6-2/TRBV6-3; CDR3 protein: CATYYNNEQFF
clone size: NA; J gene: TRBJ2-7; V gene: TRBV7-9; CDR3 protein: CASSPRDNPYEQYF